This TCR beta chain was observed in a study of blood T cell repertoires in COVID-19. Looking at the study overall: Acute and convalescent COVID-19 samples came from the United States, Italy and Spain. PBMCs, B-cell-depleted T cells, or T cells were the source of the cDNA or gDNA that made up the material.

The CDR3 consists of 16 residues. Trimming removed 0 bases from V and 1 base from J, with 12 bases in between. The germline CDR1 and CDR2 sequences are MNHEY and SVGEGT. Source study methods: Quantification of nucleated cells was approximated via reference gene primer amplification. The protocol was immunoSEQ multiplex PCR, while the TCRdb copy is restricted to in-frame clones and leaves out a portion. V and J calls and clone size come straight from that table; D and trimming were deduced from the DNA. The sample contains around 700,000 clones, 90% of which appear only once. The V call is TRBV6-2 or TRBV6-3, the J call TRBJ1-1; D gene uncertain. Material for sequencing was peripheral blood. The receptor was derived from a woman between 18 and 29 years old with acute or convalescent COVID-19. CDR3 DNA sequence: TGTGCCAGCAGTTACTCCCGGGAAGAGGGGAACACTGAAGCTTTCTTT. It specifies CASSYSREEGNTEAFF.